This entry features one TCR beta chain sequence. Its antigen is unidentified. PCR involved 60 Vbeta and 13 Jbeta primers. Assay: immunoSEQ multiplex PCR; the TCRdb copy retains only in-frame clones and omits some. The sample shows hundreds of thousands of clones, about three quarters of them seen only once. This entry comes from a study of cytomegalovirus exposure and HLA in healthy donors. Broader study findings: About 90% or about 30% of the time was how often most TCR beta V segments were productive, according to an earlier analysis.

V dropped 6 bases and J dropped 8; count of bases not matched to a gene: 11. The CDR3 is 15 amino acids. Per germline, CDR1 SNHLY and CDR2 FYNNEI. This receptor was obtained from a male donor in good health and CMV-seronegative. Specimen: PBMCs. The V gene is TRBV2, the J gene TRBJ1-4; TRBD1 aligns across 8 bases. The CDR3 coding sequence is TGTGCCAGCAGACTGACGACAGGGGAGGGAGAAAAACTGTTTTTT. This sequence encodes CASRLTTGEGEKLFF.